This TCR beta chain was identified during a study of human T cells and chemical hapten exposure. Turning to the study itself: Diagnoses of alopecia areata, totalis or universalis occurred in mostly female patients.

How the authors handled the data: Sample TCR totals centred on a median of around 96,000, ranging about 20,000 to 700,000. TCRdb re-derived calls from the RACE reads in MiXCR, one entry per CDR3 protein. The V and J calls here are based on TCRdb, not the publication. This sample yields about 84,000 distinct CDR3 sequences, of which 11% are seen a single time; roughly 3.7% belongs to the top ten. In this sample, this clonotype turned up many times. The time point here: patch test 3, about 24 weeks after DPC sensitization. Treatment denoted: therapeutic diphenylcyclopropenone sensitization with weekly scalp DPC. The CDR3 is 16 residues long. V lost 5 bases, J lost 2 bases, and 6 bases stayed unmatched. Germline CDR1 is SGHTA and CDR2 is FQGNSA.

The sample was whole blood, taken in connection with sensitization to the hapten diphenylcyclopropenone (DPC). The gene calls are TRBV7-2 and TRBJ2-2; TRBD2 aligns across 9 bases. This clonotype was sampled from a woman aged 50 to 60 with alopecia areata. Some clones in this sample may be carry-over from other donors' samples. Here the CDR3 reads CASSILAGLNTGELFF. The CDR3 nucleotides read TGTGCCAGCAGCATCCTAGCGGGATTAAACACCGGGGAGCTGTTTTTT.